This is a list of T cell receptor beta chains from one sample in a study of sequential checkpoint blockade in melanoma. This table comes from immunoSEQ multiplex PCR, and its TCRdb copy is limited to in-frame clones, with some not included. The data show 3,000 to 4,000 clones, with 19% seen just once and 9.4% held by the top ten. The sample was tumor tissue (inferred from file names), taken from a patient given nivolumab and ipilimumab in sequence. The receptor set was obtained from a human donor with melanoma. CDR3s include the opening cysteine and the closing phenylalanine or tryptophan. D genes are given only for firm matches. A row's size may be missing; if present it is once, few, many or a size class.

- TRBJ2-3 TRBV29-1 - CSGSRGEITDTQYF TGCAGCGGCTCGCGCGGGGAAATCACAGATACGCAGTATTTT
- TRBJ1-3 TRBV9 - CASSKAGNTIYF TGTGCCAGCAGTAAAGCTGGAAACACCATATATTTT
TRBD2 TRBJ2-5 TRBV11-3 many CASSSFGGGETQYF TGTGCCAGCAGCTCCTTTGGCGGGGGAGAGACCCAGTACTTC
- TRBJ2-2 TRBV6-8 large CASSPQGGTGELFF TGTGCCAGCAGCCCTCAGGGGGGAACCGGGGAGCTGTTTTTT
TRBD2 TRBJ2-1 TRBV6-8 medium-sized CASSVSGGSYNEQFF TGTGCCAGCAGTGTTAGCGGGGGCTCCTACAATGAGCAGTTCTTC
- TRBJ2-3 TRBV18 few CASSPFREIGTDTQYF TGTGCCAGCTCACCATTCCGGGAGATAGGCACAGATACGCAGTATTTT
- TRBJ2-3 TRBV5-1 - CASSSTTGTDTQYF TGCGCCAGCAGCTCGACGACAGGCACAGATACGCAGTATTTT
- TRBJ1-1 TRBV5-1 - CASSLVGVRTEAFF TGCGCCAGCAGCTTGGTGGGGGTTCGGACTGAAGCTTTCTTT
- TRBJ2-6 TRBV19 - CASRTVAGANVLTF TGTGCCAGTAGGACAGTAGCAGGGGCCAACGTCCTGACTTTC
- TRBJ2-1 TRBV11-3 few CASSLVPGAPPTDEQFF TGTGCCAGCAGCTTAGTTCCCGGGGCACCGCCAACGGATGAGCAGTTCTTC
TRBD1 TRBJ1-1 TRBV11-3 medium-sized CASSPDRGSVSEAFF TGTGCCAGCAGTCCCGACAGGGGGAGCGTCTCTGAAGCTTTCTTT
TRBD1 TRBJ1-4 TRBV7-6 medium-sized CASSGGDSGEKLFF TGTGCCAGCAGCGGGGGGGACAGTGGGGAAAAACTGTTTTTT
- TRBJ2-6 TRBV11-3 - CASSAFAFPQSRANVLTF TGTGCCAGCAGCGCTTTCGCGTTCCCACAAAGTCGGGCCAACGTCCTGACTTTC
- TRBJ2-7 TRBV16 - CASSHYRKVWEQYF TGTGCCAGCAGCCATTACAGGAAGGTCTGGGAGCAGTACTTC
TRBD2 TRBJ2-7 TRBV18 - CASSPLGAGGASYEQYF TGTGCCAGCTCACCCCTCGGGGCGGGAGGGGCCTCCTACGAGCAGTACTTC
- TRBJ1-1 TRBV9 medium-sized CASSVGPFTEAFF TGTGCCAGCAGCGTAGGTCCGTTCACTGAAGCTTTCTTT
TRBD2 TRBJ2-2 TRBV11-3 medium-sized CASSSFTSGGELFF TGTGCCAGCAGCTCTTTTACTAGCGGGGGGGAGCTGTTTTTT
- TRBJ1-6 TRBV18 - CASSPLGTNGNSPLHF TGTGCCAGCTCACCCCTTGGGACTAACGGGAATTCACCCCTCCACTTT
- TRBJ2-5 TRBV11-3 many CASSLYTREATQYF TGTGCCAGCAGCTTGTACACTAGAGAGGCGACCCAGTACTTC
TRBD1 TRBJ2-7 TRBV11-3 - CASSLVQGSDKPYEQYF TGTGCCAGCAGCTTAGTACAGGGGTCAGACAAACCCTACGAGCAGTACTTC
- TRBJ1-2 TRBV12-5 medium-sized CATARDFPYYGYTF TGTGCCACTGCGCGCGACTTCCCCTACTATGGCTACACCTTC
TRBD2 TRBJ2-1 TRBV6-8 - CASSGTSGDYNEQFF TGTGCCAGCTCCGGGACTAGCGGGGACTACAATGAGCAGTTCTTC
- TRBJ2-1 TRBV6-8 - CASSYWTDNEQFF TGTGCCAGCAGTTACTGGACGGACAATGAGCAGTTCTTC
- TRBJ1-5 TRBV2 few CASSPPAQPQHF TGTGCCAGCAGTCCCCCCGCACAGCCCCAGCATTTT